These 5 T cell receptor beta chains originate from one sample sequenced in a study of blood T cell repertoires in COVID-19. Profiled with immunoSEQ multiplex PCR; TCRdb holds only in-frame clones, not every one. Of over 200,000 clones in the sample, roughly nine tenths are singletons; the top ten hold over 0.75%. The sample comprised peripheral blood. These TCRs come from a man aged 55 to 69 with COVID-19, enrolled during active disease.

This rearrangement joins TRBV19 to TRBJ2-2, with 7 bases identical to TRBD2. The CDR3 loop spans 15 amino acids. CDR1 and CDR2 from the germline V gene are LNHDA and SQIVND (reference sequence). The V and J ends lost 7 bases and 4 bases, in that order; junction bases with no gene match: 9. In nucleotides, the CDR3 is TGTGCCAGTACCCGGGGAGGGAGGGGCACCGGGGAGCTGTTTTTT. Amino acids: CASTRGGRGTGELFF.

The chain is built from TRBV29-1 and TRBJ2-1, with TRBD1 matching 9 bases. The CDR3 has 16 residues. The junction had 11 bases not matched to a gene; V was cut back by 3 bases and J by 5 bases. In germline, CDR1 is SQVTM, CDR2 ANQGSEA. The CDR3 nucleotides are TGCAGCGTTGAGGCCTACAGGGGGCGCGGGAACAATGAGCAGTTCTTC. Translated: CSVEAYRGRGNNEQFF.

V usage is TRBV4-2 and J usage is TRBJ2-2; D not certain. CDR1 is LGHNA, CDR2 YNFKEQ, per germline. CDR3 length equals 18 residues. With 0 bases removed from V and 0 bases from J, the gap between germline ends came to 14 bases. In DNA form, the CDR3 reads TGTGCCAGCAGCCAAGAGAGGCCGGGTTCCGCGAACACCGGGGAGCTGTTTTTT. Amino acid sequence: CASSQERPGSANTGELFF.

The chain recombines TRBV19 with TRBJ1-2; no definite D call. Germline CDR1 reads LNHDA; CDR2 reads SQIVND (reference sequence). The CDR3 covers 14 residues. V was cut by 5 bases and J by 5 bases, with 15 bases left in between. This CDR3 reads CASSLGSSGYGYTF. The CDR3 bases are TGTGCCAGTAGTTTGGGTTCTTCAGGATATGGCTACACCTTC.

CDR3 residues: CASSFGHAGNSPLHF. CDR3 nucleotides: TGTGCCAGCAGTTTTGGACACGCAGGGAATTCACCCCTCCACTTT. The chain uses TRBV5-8 and TRBJ1-6, with D maybe TRBD1 (5 bases). The CDR3 runs 15 residues. Germline values: CDR1 SGHTS, CDR2 YDEGEE. V lost 5 bases, J lost 7 bases, and 16 bases lay in between.